This TCR beta chain was captured by sequencing in a study of breast tumors, draining lymph nodes, adjacent tissues. The study, taken as a whole, reports: Tumor TCR diversity was below lymph nodes but above nontumor tissue.

In TCRdb, the multiplex PCR reads were re-called with MiXCR into one record per CDR3 protein. This sample yields around 13,000 distinct CDR3 sequences, of which about 46% are seen a single time; about 42% belongs to the top ten. The CDR3 length is 14 residues. CDR1 and CDR2 from the germline V gene are SGHKS and YYEKEE (reference sequence). V lost 0 bases to trimming and J lost 4 bases, with 10 bases between them. This clonotype ranks as medium-sized. Its target is unknown. The genes are TRBV5-5 and TRBJ1-2; D remains unclear. What was sequenced was tumor-adjacent breast tissue. The TCR comes from a female donor with breast cancer. Some clones in this sample may be carry-over from other donors' samples. As DNA, the CDR3 is TGTGCCAGCAGCTTGGAGCCGGGTTCCTATGGCTACACCTTC. Amino acid sequence: CASSLEPGSYGYTF. Supplemented by reference TRBV5-5 and TRBJ1-2, the full variable domain reads DAGVTQSPTHLIKTRGQQVTLRCSPISGHKSVSWYQQVLGQGPQFIFQYYEKEERGRGNFPDRFSARQFPNYSSELNVNALLLGDSALYLCASSLEPGSYGYTFGSGTRLTVV.